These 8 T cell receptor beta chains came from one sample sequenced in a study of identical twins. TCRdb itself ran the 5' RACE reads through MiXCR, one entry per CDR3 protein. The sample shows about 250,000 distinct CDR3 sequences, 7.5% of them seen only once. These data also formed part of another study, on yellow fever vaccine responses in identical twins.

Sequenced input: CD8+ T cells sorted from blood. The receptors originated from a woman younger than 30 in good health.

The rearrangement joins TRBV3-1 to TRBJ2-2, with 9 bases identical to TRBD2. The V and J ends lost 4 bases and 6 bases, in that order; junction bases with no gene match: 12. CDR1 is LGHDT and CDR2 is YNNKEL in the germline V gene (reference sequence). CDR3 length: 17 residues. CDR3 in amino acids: CASSLTSSGMGPGELFF. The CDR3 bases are TGTGCCAGCAGCCTAACCTCTAGCGGGATGGGCCCCGGGGAGCTGTTTTTT.

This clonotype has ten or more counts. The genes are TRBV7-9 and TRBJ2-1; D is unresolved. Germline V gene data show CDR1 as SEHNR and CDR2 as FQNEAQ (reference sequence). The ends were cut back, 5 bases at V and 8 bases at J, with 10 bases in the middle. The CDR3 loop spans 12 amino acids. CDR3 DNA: TGTGCCAGCAGCCCCGTCCTTTATGAGCAGTTCTTC. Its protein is CASSPVLYEQFF.

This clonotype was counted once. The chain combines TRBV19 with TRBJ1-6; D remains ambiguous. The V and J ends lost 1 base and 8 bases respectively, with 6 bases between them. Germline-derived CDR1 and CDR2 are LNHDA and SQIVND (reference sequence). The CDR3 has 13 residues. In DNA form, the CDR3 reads TGTGCCAGTAGTATAGGGGGAGATTCACCCCTCCACTTT. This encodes CASSIGGDSPLHF. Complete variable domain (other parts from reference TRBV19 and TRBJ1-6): DGGITQSPKYLFRKEGQNVTLSCEQNLNHDAMYWYRQDPGQGLRLIYYSQIVNDFQKGDIAEGYSVSREKKESFPLTVTSAQKNPTAFYLCASSIGGDSPLHFGNGTRLTVT.

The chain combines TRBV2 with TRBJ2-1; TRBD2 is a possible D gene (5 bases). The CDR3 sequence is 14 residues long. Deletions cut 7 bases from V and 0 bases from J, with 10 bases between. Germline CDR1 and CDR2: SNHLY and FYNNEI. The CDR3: CASTVTSSYNEQFF. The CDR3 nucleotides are TGTGCCAGCACTGTTACTAGCTCCTACAATGAGCAGTTCTTC.

The CDR3 reads CASSVGDTQYF. CDR3 DNA sequence: TGTGCCAGCAGCGTTGGAGATACGCAGTATTTT. The rearrangement joins TRBV9 to TRBJ2-3; D is unresolved. The germline V gene has CDR1 SGDLS and CDR2 YYNGEE. CDR3 length equals 11 residues. Trimming took 2 bases from V and 5 from J, leaving 3 bases between them.

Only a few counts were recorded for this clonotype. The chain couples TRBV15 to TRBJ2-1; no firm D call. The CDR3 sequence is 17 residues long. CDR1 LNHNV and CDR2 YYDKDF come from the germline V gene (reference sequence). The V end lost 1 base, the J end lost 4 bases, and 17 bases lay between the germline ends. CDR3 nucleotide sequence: TGTGCCACCAGCAGAGTTCGTGGGATTTGGGGTTACAATGAGCAGTTCTTC. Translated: CATSRVRGIWGYNEQFF.

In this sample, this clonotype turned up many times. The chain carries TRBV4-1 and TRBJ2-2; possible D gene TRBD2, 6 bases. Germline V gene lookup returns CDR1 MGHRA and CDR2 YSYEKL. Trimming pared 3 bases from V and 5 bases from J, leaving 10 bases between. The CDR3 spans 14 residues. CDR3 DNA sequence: TGCGCCAGCAGCCAGGCTGGGAGGACCGGGGAGCTGTTTTTT. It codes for CASSQAGRTGELFF.

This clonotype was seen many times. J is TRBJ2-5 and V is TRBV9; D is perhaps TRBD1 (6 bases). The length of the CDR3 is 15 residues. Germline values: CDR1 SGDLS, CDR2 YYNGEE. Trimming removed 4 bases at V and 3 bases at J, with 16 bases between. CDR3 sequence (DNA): TGTGCCAGCAGCCTTGGGGGCAGGACAGAAGAGACCCAGTACTTC. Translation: CASSLGGRTEETQYF. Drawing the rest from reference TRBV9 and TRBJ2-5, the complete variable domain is DSGVTQTPKHLITATGQRVTLRCSPRSGDLSVYWYQQSLDQGLQFLIQYYNGEERAKGNILERFSAQQFPDLHSELNLSSLELGDSALYFCASSLGGRTEETQYFGPGTRLLVL.